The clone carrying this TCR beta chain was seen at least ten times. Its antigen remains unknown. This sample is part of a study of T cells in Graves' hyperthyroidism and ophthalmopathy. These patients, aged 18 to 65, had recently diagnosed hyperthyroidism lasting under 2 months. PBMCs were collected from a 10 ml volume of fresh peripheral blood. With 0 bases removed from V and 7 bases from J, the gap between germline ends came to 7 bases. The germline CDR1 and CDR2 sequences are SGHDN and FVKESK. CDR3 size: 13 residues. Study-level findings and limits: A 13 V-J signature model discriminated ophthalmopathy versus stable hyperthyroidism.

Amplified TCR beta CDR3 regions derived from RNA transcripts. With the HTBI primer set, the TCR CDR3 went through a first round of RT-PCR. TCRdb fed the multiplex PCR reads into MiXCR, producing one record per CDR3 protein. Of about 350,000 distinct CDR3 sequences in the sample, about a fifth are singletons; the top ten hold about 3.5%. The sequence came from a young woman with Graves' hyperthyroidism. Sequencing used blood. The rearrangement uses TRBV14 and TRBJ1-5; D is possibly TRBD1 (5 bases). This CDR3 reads CASSQDRAQPQHF. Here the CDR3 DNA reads TGTGCCAGCAGCCAAGACAGGGCCCAGCCCCAGCATTTT.